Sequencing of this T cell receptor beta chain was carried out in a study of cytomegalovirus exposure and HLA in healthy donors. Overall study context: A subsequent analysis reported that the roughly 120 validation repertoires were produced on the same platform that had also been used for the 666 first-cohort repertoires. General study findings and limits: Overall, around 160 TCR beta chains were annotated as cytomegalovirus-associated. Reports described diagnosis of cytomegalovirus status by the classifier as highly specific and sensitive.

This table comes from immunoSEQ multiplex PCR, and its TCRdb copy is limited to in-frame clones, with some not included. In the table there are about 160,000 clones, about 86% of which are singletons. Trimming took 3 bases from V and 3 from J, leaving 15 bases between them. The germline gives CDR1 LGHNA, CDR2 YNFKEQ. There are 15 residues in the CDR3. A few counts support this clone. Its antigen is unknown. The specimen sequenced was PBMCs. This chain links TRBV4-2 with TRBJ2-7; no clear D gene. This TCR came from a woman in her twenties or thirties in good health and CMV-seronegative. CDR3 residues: CASSHLAGASYEQYF. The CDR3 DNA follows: TGTGCCAGCAGCCACCTTGCAGGAGCCAGCTACGAGCAGTACTTC.